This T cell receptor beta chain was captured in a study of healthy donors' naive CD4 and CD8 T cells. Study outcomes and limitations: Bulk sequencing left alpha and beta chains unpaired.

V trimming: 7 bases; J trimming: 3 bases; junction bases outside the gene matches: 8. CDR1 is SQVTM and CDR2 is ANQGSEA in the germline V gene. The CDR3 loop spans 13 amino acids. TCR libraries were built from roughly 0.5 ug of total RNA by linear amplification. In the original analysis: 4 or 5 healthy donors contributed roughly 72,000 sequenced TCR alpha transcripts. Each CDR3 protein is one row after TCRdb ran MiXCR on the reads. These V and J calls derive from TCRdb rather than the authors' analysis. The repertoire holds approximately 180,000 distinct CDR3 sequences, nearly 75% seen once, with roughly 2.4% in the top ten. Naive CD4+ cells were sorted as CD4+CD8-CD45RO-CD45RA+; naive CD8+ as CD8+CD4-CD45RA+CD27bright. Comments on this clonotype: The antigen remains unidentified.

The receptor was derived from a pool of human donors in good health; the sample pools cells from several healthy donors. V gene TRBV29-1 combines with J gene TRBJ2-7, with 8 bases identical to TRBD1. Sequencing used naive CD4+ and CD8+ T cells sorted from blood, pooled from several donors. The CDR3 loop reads CSAGGTGIYEQYF. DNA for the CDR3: TGCAGCGCCGGAGGGACAGGCATCTACGAGCAGTACTTC.